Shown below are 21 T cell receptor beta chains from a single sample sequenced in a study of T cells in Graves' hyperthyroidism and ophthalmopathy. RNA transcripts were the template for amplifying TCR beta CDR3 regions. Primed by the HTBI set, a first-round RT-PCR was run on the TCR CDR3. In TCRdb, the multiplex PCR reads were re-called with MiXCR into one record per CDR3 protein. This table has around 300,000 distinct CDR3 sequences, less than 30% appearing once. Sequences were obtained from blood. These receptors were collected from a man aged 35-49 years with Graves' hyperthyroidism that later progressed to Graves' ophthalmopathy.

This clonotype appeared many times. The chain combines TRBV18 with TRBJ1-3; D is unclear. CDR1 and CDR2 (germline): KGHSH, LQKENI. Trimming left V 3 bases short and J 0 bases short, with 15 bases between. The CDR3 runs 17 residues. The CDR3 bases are TGTGCCAGCTCACCTATTGGCGGTGGCAACTCTGGAAACACCATATATTTT. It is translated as CASSPIGGGNSGNTIYF. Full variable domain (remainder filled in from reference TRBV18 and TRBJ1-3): NAGVMQNPRHLVRRRGQEARLRCSPMKGHSHVYWYRQLPEEGLKFMVYLQKENIIDESGMPKERFSAEFPKEGPSILRIQQVVRGDSAAYFCASSPIGGGNSGNTIYFGEGSWLTVV.

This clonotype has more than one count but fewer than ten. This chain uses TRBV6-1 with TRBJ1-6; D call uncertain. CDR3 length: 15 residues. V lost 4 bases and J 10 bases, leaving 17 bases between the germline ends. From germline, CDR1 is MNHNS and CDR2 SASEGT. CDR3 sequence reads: CASSGNHPLGSPLHF. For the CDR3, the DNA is TGTGCCAGCAGTGGAAACCACCCTCTAGGGTCACCCCTCCACTTT.

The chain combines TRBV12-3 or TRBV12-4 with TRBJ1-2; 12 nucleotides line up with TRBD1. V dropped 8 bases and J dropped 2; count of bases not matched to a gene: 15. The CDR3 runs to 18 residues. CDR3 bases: TGTGCCAGCCGACCCCCGGGACAGGGGGCGCGCAGGAACTATGGCTACACCTTC. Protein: CASRPPGQGARRNYGYTF.

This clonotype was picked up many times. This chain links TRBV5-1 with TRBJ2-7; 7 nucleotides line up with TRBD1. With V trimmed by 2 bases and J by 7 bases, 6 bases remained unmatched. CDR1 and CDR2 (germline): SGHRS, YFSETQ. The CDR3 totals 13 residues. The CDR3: CASSFTGVEEQYF. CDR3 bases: TGCGCCAGCAGCTTCACAGGGGTGGAGGAGCAGTACTTC.

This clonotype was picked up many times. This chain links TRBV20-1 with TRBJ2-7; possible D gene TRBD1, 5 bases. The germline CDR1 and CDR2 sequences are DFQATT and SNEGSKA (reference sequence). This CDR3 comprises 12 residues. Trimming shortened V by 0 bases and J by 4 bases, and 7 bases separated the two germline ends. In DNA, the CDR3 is TGCAGTGCTAGAGACAGGGTTTACGAGCAGTACTTC. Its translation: CSARDRVYEQYF.

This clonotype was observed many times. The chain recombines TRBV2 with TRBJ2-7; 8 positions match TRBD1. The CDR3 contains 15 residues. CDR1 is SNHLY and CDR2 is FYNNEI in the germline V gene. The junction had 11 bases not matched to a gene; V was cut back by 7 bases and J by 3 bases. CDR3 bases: TGTGCCAGCACTCTCGGACAGGGCTTATACTACGAGCAGTACTTC. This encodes CASTLGQGLYYEQYF.

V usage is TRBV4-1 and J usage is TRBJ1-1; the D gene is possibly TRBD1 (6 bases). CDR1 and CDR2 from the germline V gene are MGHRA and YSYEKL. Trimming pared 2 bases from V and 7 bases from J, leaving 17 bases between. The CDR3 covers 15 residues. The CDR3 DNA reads TGCGCCAGCAGCCAACCCTTAGGGAGGGGGAGTGAAGCTTTCTTT. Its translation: CASSQPLGRGSEAFF.

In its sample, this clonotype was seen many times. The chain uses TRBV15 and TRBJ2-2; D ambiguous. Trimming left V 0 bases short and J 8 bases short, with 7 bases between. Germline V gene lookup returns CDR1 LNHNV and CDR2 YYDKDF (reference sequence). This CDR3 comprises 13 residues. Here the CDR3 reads CATSRDLAGELFF. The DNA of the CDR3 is TGTGCCACCAGCAGAGATCTGGCGGGGGAGCTGTTTTTT. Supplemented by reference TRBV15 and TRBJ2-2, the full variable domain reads DAMVIQNPRYQVTQFGKPVTLSCSQTLNHNVMYWYQQKSSQAPKLLFHYYDKDFNNEADTPDNFQSRRPNTSFCFLDIRSPGLGDTAMYLCATSRDLAGELFFGEGSRLTVL.

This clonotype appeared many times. CDR3 in amino acids: CASRKYGGTVNTEAFF. In nucleotides, the CDR3 is TGTGCCAGCCGGAAATATGGCGGGACGGTAAACACTGAAGCTTTCTTT. The genes are TRBV6-5 and TRBJ1-1; possible D gene TRBD1, 5 bases. The CDR3 spans 16 residues. Germline loops: CDR1 MNHEY, CDR2 SVGAGI. The germline V and J ends were trimmed by 8 bases and 2 bases, with 21 bases remaining between them.

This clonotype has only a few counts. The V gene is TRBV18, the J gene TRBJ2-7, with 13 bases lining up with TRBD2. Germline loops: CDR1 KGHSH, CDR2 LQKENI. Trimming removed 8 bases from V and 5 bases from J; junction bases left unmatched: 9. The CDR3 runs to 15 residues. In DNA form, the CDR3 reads TGTGCCAGCGCCCGGACTAGCGGGAGCATCGACGAGCAGTACTTC. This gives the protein CASARTSGSIDEQYF.

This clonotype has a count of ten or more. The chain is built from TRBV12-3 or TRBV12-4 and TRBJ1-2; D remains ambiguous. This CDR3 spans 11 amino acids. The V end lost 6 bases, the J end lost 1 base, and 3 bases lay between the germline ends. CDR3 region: CASSRNYGYTF. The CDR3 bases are TGTGCCAGCAGCCGTAACTATGGCTACACCTTC.

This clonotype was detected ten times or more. The CDR3: CASSNDRDYEQYF. The CDR3 bases are TGTGCCAGCAGCAACGACAGGGACTACGAGCAGTACTTC. The rearrangement joins TRBV13 to TRBJ2-7, with TRBD1 matching 7 bases. Germline CDR1 reads PRHDT; CDR2 reads FYEKMQ (reference sequence). The CDR3 sequence is 13 residues long. Trimming removed 5 bases from V and 3 bases from J; junction bases left unmatched: 4.

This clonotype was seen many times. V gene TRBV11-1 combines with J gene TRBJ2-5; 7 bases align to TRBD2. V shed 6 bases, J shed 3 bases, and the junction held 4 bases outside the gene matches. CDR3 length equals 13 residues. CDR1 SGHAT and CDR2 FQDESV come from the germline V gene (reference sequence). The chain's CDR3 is CASRLATEETQYF. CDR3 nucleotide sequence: TGTGCCAGCAGACTAGCGACAGAAGAGACCCAGTACTTC.

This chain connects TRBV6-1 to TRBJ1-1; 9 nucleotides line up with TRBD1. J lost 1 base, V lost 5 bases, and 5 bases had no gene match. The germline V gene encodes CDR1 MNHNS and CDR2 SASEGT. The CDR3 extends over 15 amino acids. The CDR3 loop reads CASSPLTGGNTEAFF. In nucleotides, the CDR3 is TGTGCCAGCAGTCCTTTGACAGGGGGGAACACTGAAGCTTTCTTT.

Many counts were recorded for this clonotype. The CDR3 is CASSDRRGPYEQYF. The CDR3, as DNA: TGTGCCAGCAGCGATAGGAGGGGGCCCTACGAGCAGTACTTC. V is TRBV5-4 and J is TRBJ2-7, with TRBD1 as a possible D gene (7 bases). There are 14 residues in the CDR3. Per the germline V gene, CDR1 is SGHNT and CDR2 is YYREEE (reference sequence). The V gene lost 4 bases and the J gene lost 2 bases, with 13 bases spanning the gap.

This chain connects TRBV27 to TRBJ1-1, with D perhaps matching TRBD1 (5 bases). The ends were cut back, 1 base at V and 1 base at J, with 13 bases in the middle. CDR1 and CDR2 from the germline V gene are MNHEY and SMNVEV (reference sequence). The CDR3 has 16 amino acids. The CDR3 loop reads CASSLLFGHANTEAFF. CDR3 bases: TGTGCCAGCAGTTTATTATTTGGACATGCGAACACTGAAGCTTTCTTT.

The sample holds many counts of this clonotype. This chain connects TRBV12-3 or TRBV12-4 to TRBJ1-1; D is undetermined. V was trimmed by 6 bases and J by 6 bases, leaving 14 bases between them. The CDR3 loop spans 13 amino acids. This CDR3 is CASSFGGGAEAFF. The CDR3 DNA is TGTGCCAGCAGCTTTGGAGGTGGTGCTGAAGCTTTCTTT.

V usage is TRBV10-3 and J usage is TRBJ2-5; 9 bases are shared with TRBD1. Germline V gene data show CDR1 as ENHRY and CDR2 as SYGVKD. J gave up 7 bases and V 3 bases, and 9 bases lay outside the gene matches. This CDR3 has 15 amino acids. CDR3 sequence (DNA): TGTGCCATCAGTGACTCGTTGGGGGGACAGGGGACCCAGTACTTC. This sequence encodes CAISDSLGGQGTQYF.

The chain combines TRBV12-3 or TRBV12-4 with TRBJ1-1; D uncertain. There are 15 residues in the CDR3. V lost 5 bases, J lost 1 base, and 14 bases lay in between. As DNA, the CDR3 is TGTGCCAGCAGTCCTCAGAGACTTTCGAACACTGAAGCTTTCTTT. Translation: CASSPQRLSNTEAFF.

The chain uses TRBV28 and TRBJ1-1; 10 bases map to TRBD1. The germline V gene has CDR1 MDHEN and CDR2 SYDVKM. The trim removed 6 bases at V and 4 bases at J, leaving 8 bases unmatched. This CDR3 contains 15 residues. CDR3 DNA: TGTGCCAGCAGAGGACAGGGGGGCTTGGGCACTGAAGCTTTCTTT. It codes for CASRGQGGLGTEAFF. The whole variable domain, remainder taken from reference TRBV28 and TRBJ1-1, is DVKVTQSSRYLVKRTGEKVFLECVQDMDHENMFWYRQDPGLGLRLIYFSYDVKMKEKGDIPEGYSVSREKKERFSLILESASTNQTSMYLCASRGQGGLGTEAFFGQGTRLTVV.

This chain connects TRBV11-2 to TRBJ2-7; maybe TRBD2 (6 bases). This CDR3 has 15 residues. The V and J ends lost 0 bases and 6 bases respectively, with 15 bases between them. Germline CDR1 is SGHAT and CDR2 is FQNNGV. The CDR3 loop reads CASSLDRGRDSEQYF. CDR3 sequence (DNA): TGTGCCAGCAGCTTAGATAGGGGCCGGGACTCCGAGCAGTACTTC. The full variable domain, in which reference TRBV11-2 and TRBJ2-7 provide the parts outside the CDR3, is EAGVAQSPRYKIIEKRQSVAFWCNPISGHATLYWYQQILGQGPKLLIQFQNNGVVDDSQLPKDRFSAERLKGVDSTLKIQPAKLEDSAVYLCASSLDRGRDSEQYFGPGTRLTVT.